This is a list of T cell receptor beta chains from one sample in a study of blood T cell repertoires in COVID-19. Libraries were prepared by immunoSEQ multiplex PCR; TCRdb keeps only in-frame clonotypes and omits some of them. The repertoire has roughly 220,000 clones, 70% to 85% of them found once; the top ten carry approximately 1.3%. The sample taken for sequencing was PBMCs or T cells enriched from blood (not recorded which). These receptors were obtained from a woman in her 40s with acute COVID-19. Each CDR3 is given with its conserved first and last residue. Each record gives: J gene, D gene, clone size, V gene, CDR3 DNA, CDR3 protein. A D gene is named only where the DNA matches it firmly. For some rows the clone size is stated as once, few or many, or as a class when expanded; others skip it.

>TRBJ1-3|TRBD1|few|TRBV5-1
TGCGCCAGCAGCCCGGGACAGGCTGGAAACACCATATATTTT
CASSPGQAGNTIYF
>TRBJ2-3|NA|few|TRBV5-1
TGCGCCAGCAGCTTGTCACAGGCAGGGAATACGCAGTATTTT
CASSLSQAGNTQYF
>TRBJ2-7|TRBD1|few|TRBV10-2
TGCGCCAGCAGCGGAGCGGGACAGGGTTCCTACGAGCAGTACTTC
CASSGAGQGSYEQYF
>TRBJ1-2|NA|NA|TRBV15
TGTGCCACCAGCAGAGATCCCCCGGGTGGCTACACCTTC
CATSRDPPGGYTF
>TRBJ1-3|NA|NA|TRBV7-9
TGTGCCAGCAGCTTGGCGGCCTCTGGAAACACCATATATTTT
CASSLAASGNTIYF
>TRBJ1-3|TRBD1|NA|TRBV13
TGTGCCAGCAGCTTATTCTCAGGGGGTTTTTTCGGAAACACCATATATTTT
CASSLFSGGFFGNTIYF
>TRBJ2-2|TRBD2|NA|TRBV28
TGTGCCAGTTTAGCGGGATCGAACACCGGGGAGCTGTTTTTT
CASLAGSNTGELFF
>TRBJ2-5|TRBD1|NA|TRBV5-4
TGTGCCAGCAGCCAGGGGGTCGAGACCCAGTACTTC
CASSQGVETQYF
>TRBJ2-7|NA|NA|TRBV28
TGTGCCAGCAGTTTGAGACACCTCTACGAGCAGTACTTC
CASSLRHLYEQYF
>TRBJ2-5|TRBD2|NA|TRBV9
TGTGCCAGCGCGGTTGGCGGGAGGGCAGAGACCCAGTACTTC
CASAVGGRAETQYF
>TRBJ1-1|TRBD1|NA|TRBV5-8
TGTGCCAGCAGCGATAAAGGGGGCAGGGCGAACACTGAAGCTTTCTTT
CASSDKGGRANTEAFF
>TRBJ1-6|TRBD1|NA|TRBV4-2
TGTGCCAGCAGCCAAGAGGGACAGGGGAATTCACCCCTCCACTTT
CASSQEGQGNSPLHF
>TRBJ2-3|TRBD2|few|TRBV6-6
TGTGCCAGCAGTCATGGACTAGCGGGCTCTAGCACAGATACGCAGTATTTT
CASSHGLAGSSTDTQYF
>TRBJ2-1|NA|many|TRBV2
TGTGCCAGCAGTGTTGAGGGAGGCTCCTACAATGAGCAGTTCTTC
CASSVEGGSYNEQFF
>TRBJ1-6|TRBD1|NA|TRBV27
TGTGCCAGCAGGAGACAGGGATCGAATTCACCCCTCCACTTT
CASRRQGSNSPLHF
>TRBJ1-2|NA|NA|TRBV19
TGTGCCAGTAGTATAATCGGACAGTTTTATGGCTACACCTTC
CASSIIGQFYGYTF
>TRBJ1-1|TRBD1|NA|TRBV7-9
TGTGCCAGCAGGAACAACAGGGGGAACACTGAAGCTTTCTTT
CASRNNRGNTEAFF
>TRBJ1-1|NA|NA|TRBV3-1/TRBV3-2
TGTGCCAGCAGCCTCCGCGGGAGGTCCAACACTGAAGCTTTCTTT
CASSLRGRSNTEAFF
>TRBJ1-6|TRBD1|few|TRBV7-9
TGTGCCAGCAGCTCCGGGACAGAGTTTTATTCACCCCTCCACTTT
CASSSGTEFYSPLHF
>TRBJ2-6|TRBD1|NA|TRBV18
TGTGCCAGCTCAGGGCAGGGGGCGCGAGGGGCCAACGTCCTGACTTTC
CASSGQGARGANVLTF
>TRBJ2-3|NA|NA|TRBV7-9
TGTGCCAGCAGCACAAGGTGGGGGGAGGTTGACACAGATACGCAGTATTTT
CASSTRWGEVDTDTQYF
>TRBJ2-7|NA|NA|TRBV6-2/TRBV6-3
TGTGCCAGCAGACCTATTCGAGTGGCCTACGAGCAGTACTTC
CASRPIRVAYEQYF
>TRBJ1-1|NA|NA|TRBV5-1
TGCGCCAGCAGCTTAAGCGGGACTGAAGCTTTCTTT
CASSLSGTEAFF
>TRBJ1-1|TRBD1|NA|TRBV19
TGTGCCAGTAATTTACAGGGGGCTGGTGAAGCTTTCTTT
CASNLQGAGEAFF
>TRBJ2-7|TRBD2|NA|TRBV7-2
TGTGCCAGCAGCCCGAACCCCCGGACTAGCGGGGGGGGAGAGCAGTACTTC
CASSPNPRTSGGGEQYF
>TRBJ2-1|TRBD1|NA|TRBV4-2
TGTGCCAGCAGCTTTGGACAGGCAGAAAATGAGCAGTTCTTC
CASSFGQAENEQFF
>TRBJ2-1|TRBD2|NA|TRBV15
TGTGCCACCAGCAGGGCCAAGACTAGCGGGGGTTACAATGAGCAGTTCTTC
CATSRAKTSGGYNEQFF
>TRBJ2-3|NA|NA|TRBV6-5
TGTGCCAGCAGTTACTCAGGCAGGGCAGATACGCAGTATTTT
CASSYSGRADTQYF
>TRBJ2-5|NA|once|TRBV27
TGTGCCAGCAAAGGAGGAGCGACCGAGACCCAGTACTTC
CASKGGATETQYF
>TRBJ2-2|TRBD1|NA|TRBV14
TGTGCCAGCAGCCAAGATCGGGGGACAGGGCTTGGGGAGCTGTTTTTT
CASSQDRGTGLGELFF
>TRBJ2-7|NA|NA|TRBV25-1
TGTGCCAGCAGTTGGGCGACGGAGCAGTACTTC
CASSWATEQYF
>TRBJ1-5|NA|few|TRBV28
TGTGCCAGCAGTTCCCCAACGGGCAATCAGCCCCAGCATTTT
CASSSPTGNQPQHF
>TRBJ1-1|NA|NA|TRBV3-1/TRBV3-2
TGTGCCAGCAGCCAGTTAGATGTCACTGAAGCTTTCTTT
CASSQLDVTEAFF
>TRBJ2-3|TRBD1|NA|TRBV5-1
TGCGCCAGCAGCTCGGACAGGGGCACAGATACGCAGTATTTT
CASSSDRGTDTQYF
>TRBJ2-5|NA|NA|TRBV18
TGTGCCAGCTCACCTCCAGGCGGGACCCAAGAGACCCAGTACTTC
CASSPPGGTQETQYF
>TRBJ2-1|NA|NA|TRBV4-1
TGCGCCAGCAGCCAAGTCCCTGCGGGCGGCTACAACAATGAGCAGTTCTTC
CASSQVPAGGYNNEQFF
>TRBJ2-7|NA|once|TRBV11-2
TGTGCCAGCACCTATGGGGGGGCCTCCTCCTACGAGCAGTACTTC
CASTYGGASSYEQYF
>TRBJ2-7|TRBD2|once|TRBV2
TGTGCCAGCAGTGTAGGACTAGCGCCGGTAGGAGAGCAGTACTTC
CASSVGLAPVGEQYF
>TRBJ2-7|TRBD1|NA|TRBV7-2
TGTGCCAGCAGCTCCCAGGGGGCCTACGAGCAGTACTTC
CASSSQGAYEQYF
>TRBJ2-2|NA|NA|TRBV24-1
TGTGCCACCAGTGGAACCTGGCCCATCACCGGGGAGCTGTTTTTT
CATSGTWPITGELFF
>TRBJ2-5|TRBD1|NA|TRBV3-1/TRBV3-2
TGTGCCAGCAGCCGGGACAGGGGAATGCGGGAGGATCCGTACTTC
CASSRDRGMREDPYF
>TRBJ1-1|NA|NA|TRBV29-1
TGCAGCGTTGATCCATCGGCGGTTAACACTGAAGCTTTCTTT
CSVDPSAVNTEAFF
>TRBJ1-1|NA|NA|TRBV5-4
TGTGCCAGCGCCGGAGTCCATAGCACTGAAGCTTTCTTT
CASAGVHSTEAFF
>TRBJ2-3|NA|NA|TRBV6-4
TGTGCCAGCAGTGACTCGGAGGGGGCCGGGTCGGATACGCAGTATTTT
CASSDSEGAGSDTQYF
>TRBJ2-7|TRBD2|NA|TRBV10-3
TGTGCCATCAGCGCAACTAGCGGGAGCTCCCACGAGCAGTACTTC
CAISATSGSSHEQYF
>TRBJ2-2|TRBD2|NA|TRBV4-3
TGCGCCAGCAGCCAAGCTGGGGATTTAGCGGGGGGCCCGGGAACCGGGGAGCTGTTTTTT
CASSQAGDLAGGPGTGELFF
>TRBJ2-3|TRBD2|NA|TRBV30
TGTGCCTGGAGGCCAGCGGGAGGGCCGGATACGCAGTATTTT
CAWRPAGGPDTQYF
>TRBJ1-1|TRBD1|NA|TRBV7-9
TGTGCCAGCGAGGGGGCGTCGGACACTGAAGCTTTCTTT
CASEGASDTEAFF
>TRBJ2-2|TRBD1|NA|TRBV10-1
TGCGCCAGCGGGACAGGACAGACCTCGAACACCGGGGAGCTGTTTTTT
CASGTGQTSNTGELFF
>TRBJ1-5|NA|NA|TRBV19
TGTGCCAGTAGTATAGCAGGGAACAATCAGCCCCAGCATTTT
CASSIAGNNQPQHF
>TRBJ1-1|TRBD1|NA|TRBV7-8
TGTGCCAGCAGCTTACCTGCCGGGACAGTGAACACTGAAGCTTTCTTT
CASSLPAGTVNTEAFF
>TRBJ2-3|NA|NA|TRBV24-1
TGTGCCACCAGTGATTTGGGCCAGGAGGCAGATACGCAGTATTTT
CATSDLGQEADTQYF
>TRBJ1-5|NA|NA|TRBV2
TGTGCCAGCAGTGATGGCAGGGTGTATCAGCCCCAGCATTTT
CASSDGRVYQPQHF
>TRBJ1-4|NA|NA|TRBV6-6
TGTGCCAGCAGTCGTGGGCCAGTCTACGCAACTAATGAAAAACTGTTTTTT
CASSRGPVYATNEKLFF
>TRBJ2-4|NA|NA|TRBV29-1
TGCAGCGTCGAGATAAGCGGCGCCAAAAACATTCAGTACTTC
CSVEISGAKNIQYF
>TRBJ2-5|NA|once|TRBV7-6
TGTGCCAGCAGCCTATTGGGCTACCAAGAGACCCAGTACTTC
CASSLLGYQETQYF
>TRBJ1-5|NA|NA|TRBV18
TGTGCCAGCTCTCCGAAGGACACCAAACCAAATCAGCCCCAGCATTTT
CASSPKDTKPNQPQHF